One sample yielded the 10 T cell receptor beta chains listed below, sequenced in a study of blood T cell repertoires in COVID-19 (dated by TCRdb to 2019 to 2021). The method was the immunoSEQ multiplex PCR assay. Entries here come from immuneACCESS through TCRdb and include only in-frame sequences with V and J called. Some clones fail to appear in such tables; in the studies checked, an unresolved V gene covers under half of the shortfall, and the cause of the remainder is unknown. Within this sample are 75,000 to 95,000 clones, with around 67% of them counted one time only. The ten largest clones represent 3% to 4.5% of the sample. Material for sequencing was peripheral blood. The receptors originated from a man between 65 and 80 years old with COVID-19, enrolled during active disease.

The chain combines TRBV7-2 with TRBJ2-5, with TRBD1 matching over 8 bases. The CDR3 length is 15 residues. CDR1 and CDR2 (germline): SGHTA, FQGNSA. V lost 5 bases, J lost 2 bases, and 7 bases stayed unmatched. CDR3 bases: TGTGCCAGCAGCACCCGGACAGGGTTGCAAGAGACCCAGTACTTC. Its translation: CASSTRTGLQETQYF.

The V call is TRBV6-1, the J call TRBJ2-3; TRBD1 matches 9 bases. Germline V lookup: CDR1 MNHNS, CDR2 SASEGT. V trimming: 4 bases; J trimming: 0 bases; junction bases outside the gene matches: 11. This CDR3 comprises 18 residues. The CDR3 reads CASSGAQDRGFSTDTQYF. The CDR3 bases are TGTGCCAGCAGTGGAGCTCAGGACAGGGGCTTTAGCACAGATACGCAGTATTTT.

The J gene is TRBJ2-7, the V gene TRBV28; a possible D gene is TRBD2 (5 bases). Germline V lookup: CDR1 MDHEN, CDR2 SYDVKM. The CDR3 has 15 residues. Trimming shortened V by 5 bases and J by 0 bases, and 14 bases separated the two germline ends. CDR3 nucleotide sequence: TGTGCCAGCAGTCTAGACGGAGGTAACTCCTACGAGCAGTACTTC. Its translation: CASSLDGGNSYEQYF. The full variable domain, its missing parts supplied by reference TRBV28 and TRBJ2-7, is DVKVTQSSRYLVKRTGEKVFLECVQDMDHENMFWYRQDPGLGLRLIYFSYDVKMKEKGDIPEGYSVSREKKERFSLILESASTNQTSMYLCASSLDGGNSYEQYFGPGTRLTVT.

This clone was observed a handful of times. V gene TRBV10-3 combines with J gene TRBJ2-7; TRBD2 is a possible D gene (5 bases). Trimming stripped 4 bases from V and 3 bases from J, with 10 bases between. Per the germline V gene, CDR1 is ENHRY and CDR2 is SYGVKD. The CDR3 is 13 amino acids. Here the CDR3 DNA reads TGTGCCATCAGTGGAGGGATAGGCTACGAGCAGTACTTC. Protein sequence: CAISGGIGYEQYF.

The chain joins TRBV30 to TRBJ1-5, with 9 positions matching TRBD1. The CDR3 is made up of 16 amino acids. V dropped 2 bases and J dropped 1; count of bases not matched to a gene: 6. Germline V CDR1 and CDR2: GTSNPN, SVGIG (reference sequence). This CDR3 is CAWSPGQGPSNQPQHF. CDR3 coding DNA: TGTGCCTGGAGTCCGGGACAGGGTCCAAGCAATCAGCCCCAGCATTTT.

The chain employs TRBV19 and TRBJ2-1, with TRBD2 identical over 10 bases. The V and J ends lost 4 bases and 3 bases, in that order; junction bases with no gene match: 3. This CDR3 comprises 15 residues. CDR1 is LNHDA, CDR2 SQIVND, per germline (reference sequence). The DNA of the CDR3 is TGTGCCAGTAGTACAACTAGCGGGATCTACAATGAGCAGTTCTTC. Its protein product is CASSTTSGIYNEQFF. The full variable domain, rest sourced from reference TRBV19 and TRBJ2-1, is DGGITQSPKYLFRKEGQNVTLSCEQNLNHDAMYWYRQDPGQGLRLIYYSQIVNDFQKGDIAEGYSVSREKKESFPLTVTSAQKNPTAFYLCASSTTSGIYNEQFFGPGTRLTVL.

The CDR3 sequence is CASSFYSGLAGRLSYEQYF. For the CDR3, the DNA is TGCGCCAGCAGCTTTTATTCTGGACTAGCGGGAAGGCTCTCCTACGAGCAGTACTTC. V usage is TRBV5-1 and J usage is TRBJ2-7; TRBD2 aligns across 12 bases. V dropped 2 bases and J dropped 0; count of bases not matched to a gene: 12. The V gene's germline CDR1 is SGHRS and CDR2 YFSETQ. This CDR3 comprises 19 residues.

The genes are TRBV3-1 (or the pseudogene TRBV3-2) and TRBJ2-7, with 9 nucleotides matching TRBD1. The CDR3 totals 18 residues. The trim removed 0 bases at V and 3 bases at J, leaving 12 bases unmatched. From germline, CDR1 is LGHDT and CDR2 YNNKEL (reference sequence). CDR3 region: CASSQDPIQGAGCYEQYF. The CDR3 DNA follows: TGTGCCAGCAGCCAAGACCCGATACAGGGGGCGGGCTGCTACGAGCAGTACTTC.

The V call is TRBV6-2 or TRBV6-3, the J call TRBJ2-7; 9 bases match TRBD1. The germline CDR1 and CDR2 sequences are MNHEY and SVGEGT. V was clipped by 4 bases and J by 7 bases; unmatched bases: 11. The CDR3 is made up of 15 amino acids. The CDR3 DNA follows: TGTGCCAGCAGTTTCACCGGGACAGGGCTTGTGGAGCAGTACTTC. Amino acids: CASSFTGTGLVEQYF.

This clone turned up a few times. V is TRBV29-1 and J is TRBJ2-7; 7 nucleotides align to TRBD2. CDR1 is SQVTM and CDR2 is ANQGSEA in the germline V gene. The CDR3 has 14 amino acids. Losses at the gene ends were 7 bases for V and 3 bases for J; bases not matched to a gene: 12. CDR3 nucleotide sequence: TGCAGCGCCGCCGGACTAGGCCTCCTCTACGAGCAGTACTTC. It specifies CSAAGLGLLYEQYF.